One sample yielded the 9 T cell receptor beta chains listed below, sequenced in a study of OX40 agonist ivuxolimab in advanced cancers. Clones were sequenced by immunoSEQ multiplex PCR, and TCRdb holds only the in-frame ones, with some missing. The sample has under 85,000 clones; approximately 86% are singletons. The sample was CD4+ or CD8+ T cells sorted from blood, taken in a trial of the OX40 agonist ivuxolimab. All receptors come from an adult with an advanced solid tumor such as melanoma, head and neck, liver or kidney cancer.

The chain combines TRBV28 with TRBJ1-1; D gene unclear. The germline V gene encodes CDR1 MDHEN and CDR2 SYDVKM. Trimming left V 2 bases short and J 3 bases short, with 4 bases between. This CDR3 region has 12 residues. The CDR3 nucleotides read TGTGCCAGCAGTTTAGTCTACACTGAAGCTTTCTTT. Amino acids: CASSLVYTEAFF.

V gene TRBV18 combines with J gene TRBJ1-1, with no clear D. Per the germline V gene, CDR1 is KGHSH and CDR2 is LQKENI. Deletions cut 6 bases from V and 8 bases from J, with 13 bases between. This CDR3 has 12 amino acids. CDR3 sequence reads: CASSSYQKEAFF. CDR3 in DNA: TGTGCCAGCTCTTCATACCAGAAAGAAGCTTTCTTT.

This sequence joins TRBV6-1 and TRBJ2-2; D is perhaps TRBD1 or TRBD2 (5 bases each). V lost 6 bases to trimming and J lost 1 base, with 12 bases between them. This CDR3 has 15 residues. Germline-derived CDR1 and CDR2 are MNHNS and SASEGT. In nucleotides, the CDR3 is TGTGCCAGCAGCCCCGGGACGGTGAACACCGGGGAGCTGTTTTTT. Amino acids: CASSPGTVNTGELFF.

Turning to this clone: Other DNA sequences in this sample translate to the same CDR3. This chain connects TRBV18 to TRBJ1-1, with D possibly TRBD1 on 5 matching bases. Trimming stripped 1 base from V and 3 bases from J, with 6 bases between. The CDR3 covers 13 residues. Germline lookup yields CDR1 KGHSH and CDR2 LQKENI. CDR3 DNA sequence: TGTGCCAGCTCACCACGGGGCGACACTGAAGCTTTCTTT. Its translation: CASSPRGDTEAFF.

V and J are TRBV19 and TRBJ2-2, with D possibly matching TRBD2 (5 bases). The length of the CDR3 is 15 residues. V dropped 1 base and J dropped 5 bases, with 11 bases sitting between them. Germline V CDR1 and CDR2: LNHDA, SQIVND (reference sequence). The CDR3 DNA follows: TGTGCCAGTAGTATAGTCGGGATGGGAACCGGGGAGCTGTTTTTT. Translated: CASSIVGMGTGELFF.

Regarding this clone: An end of the junction differs from the germline gene, which may be a read error. In nucleotides, the CDR3 is TGTGCCAGCAGTGACTTTAGGACCTCTCGAAACACCATATATTTT. It specifies CASSDFRTSRNTIYF. The genes are TRBV28 and TRBJ1-3; D gene ambiguous. The CDR3 has 15 residues. Germline V lookup: CDR1 MDHEN, CDR2 SYDVKM.

The V and J genes are TRBV7-2 and TRBJ1-1, with D unclear. In germline, CDR1 is SGHTA, CDR2 FQGNSA. The CDR3 is 14 residues long. The V end lost 1 base, the J end lost 2 bases, and 8 bases lay between the germline ends. The chain's CDR3 is CASSLGGINTEAFF. Here the CDR3 DNA reads TGTGCCAGCAGCTTAGGAGGTATTAACACTGAAGCTTTCTTT.

Here the CDR3 DNA reads TGTGCCAGCAGCCCACCGGGACTAGCGGCCCACGAGCAGTACTTC. This codes for CASSPPGLAAHEQYF. The V and J genes are TRBV7-2 and TRBJ2-7; TRBD2 agrees at 11 bases. Germline loops: CDR1 SGHTA, CDR2 FQGNSA. V trimming: 5 bases; J trimming: 5 bases; junction bases outside the gene matches: 8. The CDR3 extends over 15 amino acids.

The table lists this clone with a few counts. The DNA of the CDR3 is TGTGCCAGCAGTCCGCTGGCCACCGGGGAGCTGTTTTTT. Its protein is CASSPLATGELFF. The rearrangement joins TRBV27 to TRBJ2-2; D is unclear. Deletions cut 5 bases from V and 4 bases from J, with 8 bases between. Germline values: CDR1 MNHEY, CDR2 SMNVEV (reference sequence). The CDR3 is 13 residues long.